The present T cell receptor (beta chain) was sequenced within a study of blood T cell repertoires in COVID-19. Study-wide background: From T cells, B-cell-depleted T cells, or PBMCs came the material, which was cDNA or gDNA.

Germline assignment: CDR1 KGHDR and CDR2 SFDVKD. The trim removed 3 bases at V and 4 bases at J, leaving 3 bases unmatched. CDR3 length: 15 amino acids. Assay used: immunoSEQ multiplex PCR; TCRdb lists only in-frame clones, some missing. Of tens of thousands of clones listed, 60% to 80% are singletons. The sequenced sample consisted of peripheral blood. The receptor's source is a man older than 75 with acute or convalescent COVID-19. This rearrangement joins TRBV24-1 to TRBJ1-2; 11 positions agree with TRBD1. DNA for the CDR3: TGTGCCACCAGTGATCCGGGACAGGGGGGCTATGGCTACACCTTC. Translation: CATSDPGQGGYGYTF.